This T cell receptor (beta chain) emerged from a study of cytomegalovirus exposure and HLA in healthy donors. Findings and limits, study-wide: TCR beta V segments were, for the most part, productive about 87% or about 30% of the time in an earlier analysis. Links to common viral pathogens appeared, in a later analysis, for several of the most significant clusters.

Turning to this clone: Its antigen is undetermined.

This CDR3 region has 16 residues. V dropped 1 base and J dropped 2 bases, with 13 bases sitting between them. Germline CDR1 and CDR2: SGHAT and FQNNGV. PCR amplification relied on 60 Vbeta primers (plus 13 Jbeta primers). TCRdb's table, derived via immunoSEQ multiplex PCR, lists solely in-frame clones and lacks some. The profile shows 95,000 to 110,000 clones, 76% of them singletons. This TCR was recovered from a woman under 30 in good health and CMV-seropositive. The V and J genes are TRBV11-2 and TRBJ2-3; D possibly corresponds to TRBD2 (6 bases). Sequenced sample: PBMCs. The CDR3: CASSLGWSGSTDTQYF. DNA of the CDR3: TGTGCCAGCAGCTTAGGATGGAGCGGGTCCACAGATACGCAGTATTTT.